This TCR beta chain was recovered during a study of blood T cells in healthy people across ages. Study-wide results and limits: With unsorted PBMCs, a conclusive comparison of naive versus antigen-experienced cells was not possible.

CDR1 and CDR2 from the germline V gene are SGHVS and FQNEAQ. This CDR3 has 14 residues. Trimming left V 4 bases short and J 3 bases short, with 10 bases between. A J-beta primer mix and a sample-barcoded 5' primer were used in a second PCR of about 7 to 12 cycles. TCRdb analysed the 5' RACE reads with MiXCR anew, one entry per CDR3 protein. Here the sample spans hundreds of thousands of distinct CDR3 sequences, roughly three fifths being singletons. A note on this clonotype: The target antigen is unknown.

Every donor contributed approximately 10 milliliters of peripheral blood by blood draw. This TCR was recovered from a man in his forties in good health. The sample consisted of blood. The chain couples TRBV7-8 to TRBJ2-4, with a weak D call TRBD2 (6 bases). The CDR3 region has the DNA TGTGCCAGCAGCTCACCGGGACTCAAAAACATTCAGTACTTC. It codes for CASSSPGLKNIQYF.